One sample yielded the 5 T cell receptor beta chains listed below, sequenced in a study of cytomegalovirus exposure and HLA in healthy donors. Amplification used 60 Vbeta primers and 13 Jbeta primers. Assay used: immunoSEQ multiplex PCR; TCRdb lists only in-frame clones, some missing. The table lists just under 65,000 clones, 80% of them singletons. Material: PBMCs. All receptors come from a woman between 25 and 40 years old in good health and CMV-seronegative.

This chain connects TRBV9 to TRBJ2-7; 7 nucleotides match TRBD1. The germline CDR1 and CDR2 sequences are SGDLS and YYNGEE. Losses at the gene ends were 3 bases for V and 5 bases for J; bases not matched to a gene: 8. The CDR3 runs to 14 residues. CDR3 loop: CASSARTGADEQYF. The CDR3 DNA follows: TGTGCCAGCAGCGCCAGGACAGGCGCCGACGAGCAGTACTTC.

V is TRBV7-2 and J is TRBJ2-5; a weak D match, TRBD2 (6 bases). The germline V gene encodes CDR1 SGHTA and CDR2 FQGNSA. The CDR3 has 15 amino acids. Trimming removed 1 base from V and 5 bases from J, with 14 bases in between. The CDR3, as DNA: TGTGCCAGCAGCTTAGTGGGGGGTCTAGAGGAGACCCAGTACTTC. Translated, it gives CASSLVGGLEETQYF.

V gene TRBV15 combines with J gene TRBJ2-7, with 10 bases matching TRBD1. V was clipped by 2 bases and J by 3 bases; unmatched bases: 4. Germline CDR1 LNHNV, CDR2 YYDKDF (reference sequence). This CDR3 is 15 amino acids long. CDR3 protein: CATSRPTGGNYEQYF. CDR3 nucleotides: TGTGCCACCAGCAGACCGACAGGGGGCAACTACGAGCAGTACTTC.

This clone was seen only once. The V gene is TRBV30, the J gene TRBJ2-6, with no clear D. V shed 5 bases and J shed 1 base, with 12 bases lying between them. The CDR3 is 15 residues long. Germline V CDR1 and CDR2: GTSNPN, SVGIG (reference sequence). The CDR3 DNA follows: TGTGCCTGGTCCACTACATTGTCTGGGGCCAACGTCCTGACTTTC. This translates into CAWSTTLSGANVLTF.

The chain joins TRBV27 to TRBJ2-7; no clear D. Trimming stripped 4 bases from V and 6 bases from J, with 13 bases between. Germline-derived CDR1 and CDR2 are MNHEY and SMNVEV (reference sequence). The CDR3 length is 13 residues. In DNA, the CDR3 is TGTGCCAGCAGTTATACCCTAGTGGGCGAGCAGTACTTC. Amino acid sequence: CASSYTLVGEQYF.